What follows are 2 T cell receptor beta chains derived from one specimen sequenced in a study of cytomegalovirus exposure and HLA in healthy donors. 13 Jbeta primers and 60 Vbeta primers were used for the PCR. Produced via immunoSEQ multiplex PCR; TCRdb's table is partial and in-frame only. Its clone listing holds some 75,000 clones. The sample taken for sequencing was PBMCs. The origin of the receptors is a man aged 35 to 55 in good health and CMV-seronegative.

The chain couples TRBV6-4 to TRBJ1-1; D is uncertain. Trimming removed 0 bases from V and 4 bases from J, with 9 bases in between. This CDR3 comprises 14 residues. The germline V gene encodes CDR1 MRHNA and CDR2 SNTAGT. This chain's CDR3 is CASSDSVESTEAFF. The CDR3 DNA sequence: TGTGCCAGCAGTGACTCGGTAGAATCCACTGAAGCTTTCTTT.

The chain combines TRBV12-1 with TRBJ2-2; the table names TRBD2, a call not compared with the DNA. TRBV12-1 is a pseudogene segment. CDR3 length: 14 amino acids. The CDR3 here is CASLAGGYTGELFF. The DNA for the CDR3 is TGTGCCAGCTTGGCGGGAGGGTACACCGGGGAGCTGTTTTTT.